This T cell receptor beta chain derives from a study of control samples from healthy donors and cancer patients. Assay used: immunoSEQ multiplex PCR; TCRdb lists only in-frame clones, some missing. This table has some 29,000 clones, about 85% appearing once. Germline CDR1 and CDR2: WSHSY and SAAADI. The CDR3 consists of 13 residues. V shed 6 bases, J shed 4 bases, and the junction held 3 bases outside the gene matches. The chain is built from TRBV10-2 and TRBJ2-1, with 7 bases aligning to TRBD1. This clonotype originated in a female donor with melanoma. Sequenced: formalin-fixed, paraffin-embedded tissue. The CDR3 DNA reads as TGCGCCAGCAGAAAGGACAGGTACAATGAGCAGTTCTTC. This sequence encodes CASRKDRYNEQFF.